This T cell receptor (beta chain) was profiled in a study of CD8+CD57+ T cells in acquired aplastic anemia. The germline gives CDR1 SEHNR, CDR2 FQNEAQ (reference sequence). V was shortened by 1 base and J by 14 bases, with 9 bases between the two germline ends. This CDR3 has 11 residues. Before being chosen for sequencing, patients had shown CD8+CD57+ cell expansion by flow cytometry. At the time of blood sampling, patients had not yet received any therapy. Both TCR beta VDJ combination and CDR3 sequence profiling were carried out. Genomic DNA was the template for this profiling. TCRdb used MiXCR to reprocess the reads, holding one entry per CDR3 protein. This sample has 100,000 to 150,000 distinct CDR3 sequences, with 50% to 70% found just once.

Material for sequencing was sorted CD4+, CD8+, or CD8+CD57+ T cells (not recorded which) from PBMCs. The J gene is TRBJ1-3, the V gene TRBV7-9; D gene uncertain. This clonotype was obtained from a human donor with aplastic anemia. The CDR3 nucleotides are TGTGCCAGCAGCTTAGTGATCCCCTTATATTTT. Its translation is CASSLVIPLYF.